These 23 T cell receptor beta chains share one sample of origin, sequenced in a study of blood T cell repertoires in COVID-19. Some clones are missing from TCRdb's copy, which holds only in-frame ones; the method was immunoSEQ multiplex PCR. Of around 190,000 clones listed, approximately 80% were seen once; the top ten hold 1.5%. The specimen sequenced was peripheral blood. These receptors were taken from a human donor in a cohort sampled during active COVID-19.

The rearrangement links TRBV19 to TRBJ2-1, with 10 bases identical to TRBD2. The CDR3 is 16 residues long. The junction had 6 bases not matched to a gene; V was cut back by 4 bases and J by 3 bases. Germline values: CDR1 LNHDA, CDR2 SQIVND (reference sequence). In nucleotides, the CDR3 is TGTGCCAGTAGTACCTCTAGCGGGGGTCTCTACAATGAGCAGTTCTTC. Residues: CASSTSSGGLYNEQFF.

This clone occurred a few times. The genes are TRBV2 and TRBJ1-2, with D maybe TRBD1 (5 bases). The CDR3 loop spans 16 amino acids. Germline CDR1 and CDR2: SNHLY and FYNNEI. Trimming removed 6 bases from V and 4 bases from J, with 21 bases in between. For the CDR3, the DNA is TGTGCCAGCAGGGGTCGCGGGACCGCCATGGGCTATGGCTACACCTTC. This encodes CASRGRGTAMGYGYTF.

This rearrangement joins TRBV5-1 to TRBJ1-2; 10 bases are shared with TRBD1. The V and J ends lost 4 bases and 3 bases, in that order; junction bases with no gene match: 6. This CDR3 has 15 amino acids. In germline, CDR1 is SGHRS, CDR2 YFSETQ. This CDR3 reads CASSPGTGVDYGYTF. Written as DNA, the CDR3 is TGCGCCAGCAGCCCCGGGACAGGGGTTGACTATGGCTACACCTTC.

This chain links TRBV7-6 with TRBJ1-1; 8 nucleotides match TRBD1. Germline V lookup: CDR1 SGHVS, CDR2 FNYEAQ. CDR3 size: 17 residues. Losses at the gene ends were 2 bases for V and 2 bases for J; bases not matched to a gene: 10. DNA for the CDR3: TGTGCCAGCAGCTTAATAGGCAGGGGGCCCTCAAACACTGAAGCTTTCTTT. It encodes CASSLIGRGPSNTEAFF.

This chain connects TRBV28 to TRBJ1-5, with 11 bases matching TRBD1. With V trimmed by 2 bases and J by 7 bases, 10 bases remained unmatched. The V gene's germline CDR1 is MDHEN and CDR2 SYDVKM. This CDR3 comprises 17 residues. The CDR3 sequence is CASSLTPRTGGEQPQHF. As DNA, the CDR3 is TGTGCCAGCAGTTTAACCCCAAGGACAGGGGGCGAACAGCCCCAGCATTTT.

This clone was seen at least ten times. The chain recombines TRBV6-2 or TRBV6-3 with TRBJ2-3; 9 bases line up with TRBD1. The ends lost 5 bases at V and 4 bases at J; junction bases unmatched: 10. Germline V gene lookup returns CDR1 MNHEY and CDR2 SVGEGT. This CDR3 is 16 amino acids long. In nucleotides, the CDR3 is TGTGCCAGCAGTCCCCGTGAAGGGACAGGGCCAGATACGCAGTATTTT. This translates into CASSPREGTGPDTQYF.

On this clone itself: Additional DNA sequences in this sample encode the identical CDR3. The CDR3 is CASSSTSGPYNEQFF. The CDR3 bases are TGTGCCAGCAGCTCAACTAGCGGACCTTACAATGAGCAGTTCTTC. The chain links TRBV7-2 to TRBJ2-1; 8 bases match TRBD2. The V gene's germline CDR1 is SGHTA and CDR2 FQGNSA. The junction had 6 bases not matched to a gene; V was cut back by 4 bases and J by 4 bases. This CDR3 is built from 15 residues.

Turning to this clone: A read error may explain this, as a much larger clone is one base away. This rearrangement joins TRBV3-1 (or the pseudogene TRBV3-2) to TRBJ2-7; D remains ambiguous. V dropped 4 bases and J dropped 2 bases, with 3 bases sitting between them. This CDR3 region has 11 residues. CDR1 is LGHDT and CDR2 is YNNKEL in the germline V gene (reference sequence). CDR3 nucleotides: TGTGCCAGCAGCCCCGCCTACGAGCAGTACTTC. Its translation is CASSPAYEQYF.

This clone was seen more than once but under ten times. The V gene is TRBV5-1, the J gene TRBJ1-1; a possible D gene is TRBD1 (6 bases). Deletions cut 4 bases from V and 1 base from J, with 14 bases between. Germline V gene lookup returns CDR1 SGHRS and CDR2 YFSETQ. There are 15 residues in the CDR3. The CDR3 sequence is CASSTTGNTNTEAFF. Written as DNA, the CDR3 is TGCGCCAGCAGCACAACAGGGAATACGAACACTGAAGCTTTCTTT.

This clone was detected only a few times. The junction departs from the called germline gene at one end, perhaps through a read error. This chain uses TRBV3-1 (or the pseudogene TRBV3-2) with TRBJ2-7; the D is unclear. CDR3 length: 12 amino acids. The germline gives CDR1 LGHDT, CDR2 YNNKEL (reference sequence). The CDR3 DNA reads as TGTGCCAGCAGCCAAGACCAGGCAGTCCTGAACTTC. This gives the protein CASSQDQAVLNF.

The chain recombines TRBV7-2 with TRBJ2-7, with 10 positions matching TRBD2. Germline V gives CDR1 SGHTA, CDR2 FQGNSA. Trimming removed 0 bases from V and 7 bases from J; junction bases left unmatched: 9. The CDR3 extends over 16 amino acids. As DNA, the CDR3 is TGTGCCAGCAGCTTAGCGGGGACTAGCGCTGTGGGGGAGCAGTACTTC. The encoded protein is CASSLAGTSAVGEQYF.

The CDR3 bases are TGTGCCAATTGGGGGGGACAGGGGTCGAATGAGCAGTTCTTC. Protein sequence: CANWGGQGSNEQFF. The chain uses TRBV10-3 and TRBJ2-1; 10 nucleotides agree with TRBD1. With V trimmed by 10 bases and J by 7 bases, 10 bases remained unmatched. In germline, CDR1 is ENHRY, CDR2 SYGVKD. The CDR3 is 14 residues long.

This clone was detected only once. The chain carries TRBV4-3 and TRBJ1-4, with 10 nucleotides matching TRBD1. Germline loops: CDR1 LGHNA, CDR2 YSLEER. Trimming at V came to 4 bases and at J to 0 bases, leaving 8 bases not matched to a gene. The CDR3 runs to 18 residues. CDR3 sequence (DNA): TGCGCCAGCAGCCGGAGCCCCGGGACAGGGGCAACTAATGAAAAACTGTTTTTT. This codes for CASSRSPGTGATNEKLFF.

This clone was found a few times. This sequence may be a read error, since a much larger clone differs from it by one base. The identical CDR3 is also encoded by other nucleotide sequences in the sample. The genes are TRBV12-3 or TRBV12-4 and TRBJ1-5, with 9 nucleotides matching TRBD1. The junction had 1 base not matched to a gene; V was cut back by 6 bases and J by 4 bases. The CDR3 consists of 13 residues. The CDR3 protein is CASRGQGNQPQHF. The CDR3 bases are TGTGCCAGCAGGGGACAGGGAAATCAGCCCCAGCATTTT.

The genes are TRBV2 and TRBJ1-2, with D uncertain. Trimming left V 3 bases short and J 2 bases short, with 16 bases between. This CDR3 has 16 amino acids. The V gene's germline CDR1 is SNHLY and CDR2 FYNNEI. CDR3 nucleotide sequence: TGTGCCAGCAGTGATCAGTCGATCGGCAGGAACTATGGCTACACCTTC. Protein sequence: CASSDQSIGRNYGYTF.

This clone was seen a few times. V usage is TRBV10-3 and J usage is TRBJ1-4, with D possibly being TRBD1 (5 bases). Germline V gene lookup returns CDR1 ENHRY and CDR2 SYGVKD. The CDR3 runs to 14 residues. The V and J ends lost 2 bases and 7 bases respectively, with 11 bases between them. The CDR3 DNA sequence: TGTGCCATCAGTGAGGACAGTATTACTGAAAAACTGTTTTTT. Translation: CAISEDSITEKLFF.

DNA of the CDR3: TGCAGCGTCCGGGACACCCGAGGCTTTGGCTACACCTTC. Translated, it gives CSVRDTRGFGYTF. The V and J genes are TRBV29-1 and TRBJ1-2, with D possibly being TRBD1 (6 bases). Germline lookup yields CDR1 SQVTM and CDR2 ANQGSEA. This CDR3 has 13 amino acids. V was shortened by 6 bases and J by 7 bases, with 18 bases between the two germline ends.

CDR3 sequence (DNA): TGTGCCAGCAGGATAGCGGGAGGAGGGGCCAGGGAGACCCAGTACTTC. Its translation: CASRIAGGGARETQYF. The V call is TRBV3-1 (or the pseudogene TRBV3-2), the J call TRBJ2-5; 10 positions agree with TRBD2. This CDR3 has 16 residues. The ends lost 6 bases at V and 5 bases at J; junction bases unmatched: 12. Germline CDR1 is LGHDT and CDR2 is YNNKEL (reference sequence).

J is TRBJ1-1 and V is TRBV4-1; D gene unclear. Germline loops: CDR1 MGHRA, CDR2 YSYEKL. V was pared by 3 bases and J by 5 bases, with 10 bases between. This CDR3 has 13 amino acids. CDR3 sequence (DNA): TGCGCCAGCAGCCACATTCGGGGAACTGAAGCTTTCTTT. Translating it yields CASSHIRGTEAFF.

CDR3: CASSLDAGGSAQPQHF. In DNA, the CDR3 is TGTGCCAGCAGCTTAGACGCCGGAGGGTCCGCTCAGCCCCAGCATTTT. The chain has TRBV7-2 and TRBJ1-5; D gene unclear. Germline CDR1 SGHTA, CDR2 FQGNSA. Trimming took off 1 base at V and 6 bases at J, with 16 bases between the two ends. The CDR3 has 16 amino acids.

This chain uses TRBV19 with TRBJ2-7; D possibly corresponds to TRBD1 (5 bases). CDR1 is LNHDA and CDR2 is SQIVND in the germline V gene (reference sequence). Trimming left V 7 bases short and J 0 bases short, with 13 bases between. The CDR3 totals 14 residues. The CDR3 DNA reads as TGTGCCAGTAAGGGGATCGAAGGCTCCTACGAGCAGTACTTC. It yields the protein CASKGIEGSYEQYF.

The chain joins TRBV9 to TRBJ2-3; the D gene is possibly TRBD1 (5 bases). The germline V and J ends were trimmed by 0 bases and 2 bases, with 10 bases remaining between them. The V gene's germline CDR1 is SGDLS and CDR2 YYNGEE. The CDR3 loop spans 15 amino acids. CDR3 sequence: CASSVEDIYTDTQYF. CDR3 nucleotides: TGTGCCAGCAGCGTAGAGGACATATACACAGATACGCAGTATTTT.

The chain joins TRBV6-2 or TRBV6-3 to TRBJ1-5; D perhaps matches TRBD1 (6 bases). CDR1 is MNHEY, CDR2 SVGEGT, per germline. The CDR3 is 13 residues long. V shed 5 bases and J shed 7 bases, with 12 bases lying between them. CDR3 coding DNA: TGTGCCAGCAGTGCCTCGGGACACCAGCCCCAGCATTTT. It is translated as CASSASGHQPQHF.